This entry concerns a single T cell receptor beta chain. Its target antigen remains unknown. No base qualities exist here, and no much larger clone lies one base off it. The donors were healthy, HIV-negative adults with no recently reported acute infections or vaccinations. Only Caucasian adults living in Nashville, Tennessee, USA were represented among the donors. For unsorted samples, approximately 81 million PBMCs were counted, and genomic DNA was extracted using the QIAamp DNA Blood Mini kit. Blood was collected by leukapheresis, and PBMCs were isolated by Ficoll-Histopaque density gradient centrifugation and then cryopreserved in liquid nitrogen vapor phase. The data are from a study of shared clonotypes between healthy human individuals (dated by TCRdb to 2019 to 2021). Background for the entire study: A couple of women and three men aged 18 to 49 years were included in the cohort. To estimate repertoire size and how much clonotype sharing occurs between individuals, the study deeply sequenced the blood TCR repertoires of roughly 5 healthy adults. To increase sequencing depth and limit assay-specific biases, TCR repertoire library preparation and sequencing were carried out by different laboratories using diverse techniques. Between about 0.94 and 10 billion PBMCs per donor were obtained by leukapheresis. Here is what the overall study found, with its caveats: Based on pairwise subsampling, the degree of clonotype sharing among donors was expected to be affected by sequencing depth. Sampling was limited to blood, and TCR repertoires in tissue likely differ from TCR repertoires in blood. Because the study included only a small number of donors, the genetic and exposure-history diversity represented was limited.

TCR CDR3 regions were amplified from genomic DNA by multiplex PCR using the deep immunoSEQ assay. Extracted genomic DNA from each cell subset was distributed evenly across all wells of several immunoSEQ 96-well plates, and each plate was treated as a replicate. For unsorted PBMC, around 300 ng of genomic DNA, equivalent to 25,000 to 35,000 T cell genomes, went into each replicate PCR. Genomic DNA from unsorted PBMC was sequenced over ten immunoSEQ deep assay plates. Purified libraries were quantified with a Qubit 3.0 fluorometer, sized on a Bioanalyzer 2100, and re-quantified with the KAPA Library Quantification kit. Every immunoSEQ 96-well plate was sequenced on a separate single-read 150-cycle Illumina NextSeq 550 flow cell. As for how the authors treated the data: Because the immunoSEQ output held only junctional sequences and lacked quality scores, the filtering could not match the filtering applied to full-length reads. To assign V/J genes and CDR3, sequences were annotated using PyIR, a Python wrapper for IgBLAST v1.9, with IMGT germline references. Reads were filtered out if the reads had weak V/J assignments (E-value above 1e-6), no CDR3, stop codons, out-of-frame junctions, or ambiguous translated residues. A V3J clonotype was defined by an identical inferred V gene, J gene, and CDR3 amino acid sequence. Percentage overlap between repertoires was calculated by dividing the number of shared unique clonotypes by the size of the smaller repertoire. RTK rarefaction, the Chao1 estimator, and Recon v2.1 estimates of unobserved clonotypes were used to assess repertoire richness. This immuneACCESS table, as held by TCRdb, lists in-frame sequences with V and J called but not all clones. Of the missing ones, under half trace to an unresolved V gene in checked studies; the others have no known cause. That table furnishes V, J and clone size, whereas the DNA furnished D and trimming. For this sample the table gives 450,000 to 650,000 clones, of which roughly 79% were detected only once. The ten top clones hold 12% of the sample.

Per the germline V gene (reference sequence), GTSNPN is the CDR1 and SVGIG is the CDR2. The CDR3 spans 14 residues, from the cysteine through the phenylalanine. The only DNA kept is the CDR3, 42 bases in frame from the first base. Compared with germline, V lacks 3 bases and J lacks 4 bases; bases without a gene match: 7. The chain is assembled from TRBV30 and TRBJ1-1; 8 bases in the junction line up with TRBD1. What was sequenced was PBMCs. The sequence was collected from a woman in her forties in good health. Some clones in this sample may be carry-over from other donors' samples. The nucleotides read TGTGCCTGGAGCCCAGGGGGCGCGTCCACTGAAGCTTTCTTT. Translated, this is CAWSPGGASTEAFF.